The entry below gives a single T cell receptor beta chain sequence along with its context. What it binds is not known. Germline V gives CDR1 SGHKS, CDR2 YYEKEE (reference sequence). The ends lost 5 bases at V and 1 base at J; junction bases unmatched: 2. CDR3 length equals 13 residues. This entry is derived from a study of cytomegalovirus exposure and HLA in healthy donors. Whole-study context: Early release data held tens of millions of unique TCRs from HLA-typed donors.

PCR was performed using 60 Vbeta and 13 Jbeta primers. Assay: immunoSEQ multiplex PCR; the TCRdb copy retains only in-frame clones and omits some. The data show about 130,000 clones, approximately 80% seen once. Study-wide points: A later analysis found most CMV-associated TCR beta chains apparently HLA-restricted. In a later analysis, compared with equally common non-associated chains, HLA-associated beta chains were more expanded. Reports credit the classifier with highly specific, highly sensitive diagnosis of cytomegalovirus status.

The source is a man aged 50-60 years in good health and CMV-seronegative. Sequencing was carried out using PBMCs. This rearrangement joins TRBV5-5 to TRBJ1-1, with TRBD1 matching over 7 bases. The CDR3 region is CASSWDRNTEAFF. DNA of the CDR3: TGTGCCAGCAGTTGGGACAGGAACACTGAAGCTTTCTTT.